This TCR beta chain was profiled in a study of naive and memory T cell subsets (dated by TCRdb to 2017 to 2019). For context, the study as a whole: Sorted naive and memory T cell subsets from peripheral blood were analyzed in the study using a UMI-based, open-source pipeline for TCR alpha and beta sequencing. The functional CMV T cell responses agreed completely with IgG serology results. RNA was DNase-treated and reverse transcribed with TCR constant-region primers, mostly using SuperScript III.

Results and caveats for the whole study, not just this receptor: A few larger clonotypes were present in naive repertoires, particularly the CD8 repertoires, and these clonotypes were possibly memory cells re-expressing CD45RA. After error correction, only a single occurrence was seen for over 85% of naive TCR sequences, so much steeper abundance distributions were produced than in memory subsets. No ground truth was available to validate the repertoire findings for the naive and memory subsets. RNA-based TCR counts may be affected by expression changes linked to T cell activation and differentiation. Gini index rose and Shannon and inverse Simpson diversity fell from naive through CM, EM and EMRA in both CD4 and CD8 cells. TCR abundance followed a power law with an exponent that was different for naive and memory subsets but consistent across the three individuals. Single alpha or beta chain sequences, rather than paired alpha/beta receptors, were used to define clonotypes.

Of note for this clonotype: Its target antigen remains unknown. The sample holds no much larger clone one base away, and base qualities are not on file.

Unmatched junction bases come to 4, with V trimmed by 3 bases and J by 1 base. CDR1 MNHEY and CDR2 SMNVEV are derived from the germline V gene (reference sequence). Including the terminal cysteine and phenylalanine, the CDR3 comprises 15 residues. The entry retains the CDR3 DNA only, 45 bases that are in frame from base 1. The library was built by means of UMI-ligation and nested PCR. An equimolar mix of two oligonucleotides covering both TRBC1 and TRBC2 was used as the beta constant-region primer. Four rounds of PCR were used to amplify ligated cDNA, with nested alpha and beta constant-region primers being used together with the SP2 primer. A single-stranded oligonucleotide bearing the SP2 primer plus a 12-nucleotide UMI was ligated onto the 3' end of the cDNA by T4 RNA ligase 1. Incubation of the ligation reaction lasted roughly 19-24 hours at 16 degrees C. PCR2 was typically performed as a SYBR Green qPCR and was stopped at a predetermined threshold so that over-amplification was prevented. Apart from the first purification, every purification step used Agencourt AMPure XP magnetic beads. Library amounts were measured by Qubit and library quality was assessed on a TapeStation, where the main peak was expected at around 650 bp. Sequencing of the pooled libraries was done on an Illumina MiSeq using v2 2x251 paired-end kits, which typically yielded roughly 0.9-2.2 million reads per sample. Libraries were pooled at around 4 nM per sample, and roughly 4.5-7.5% PhiX was added to improve cluster recognition. Per the authors' processing: FASTQ reads processed by Demultiplexor were assigned V and J genes by Decombinator through tag matching that tolerated a single base-pair mismatch. By using UMIs, Collapsinator corrected both sequencing errors and the frequency errors caused by PCR heterogeneity. CDR3Translator translated TCRs and extracted CDR3s from the conserved cysteine to the FGXG phenylalanine, flagging non-productive sequences. Gini, Shannon entropy and inverse Simpson indices were calculated on repertoires that had been subsampled to equal numbers of UMI-defined TCRs. Clonotype abundance distributions were fitted to a power law by maximum likelihood within the linear range. Similar UMI counts, unique TCR numbers and clonal distributions were obtained with the pipeline and with MIGEC on one naive CD8 sample. In one analysis, naive TCRs that were also found in any memory subset of the same donor were excluded from the naive repertoire. Repertoires were searched for several thousand CMV-associated CDR3 sequences compiled from VDJdb and a published dataset. TCRdb passed the public sequencing reads through fastp at Q25 and MiXCR, retaining productive beta sequences. Records with the same CDR3 protein are collapsed into one entry carrying the most frequent genes and DNA. TCRdb assigned the V and J calls; the authors' analysis was not used. This sample is represented by 85,000 to 130,000 distinct CDR3 sequences; about 15% of them were singletons. Approximately 3% of the sample belongs to the ten largest clones.

TCR alpha and beta chain libraries were amplified separately from the second PCR step onward. CMV status of each donor was established by measuring IFNgamma production from CD4+ T cells after fresh PBMCs were stimulated overnight with CMV viral lysate. CD4 T cells were positively selected with Miltenyi beads, followed by positive selection of CD8 T cells from the CD4-negative fraction. Cells stained for CD3, CD4, CD8, CD45RA, CD27 and a live/dead dye were sorted on a BD Aria II into four subsets by CD45RA and CD27. A few healthy volunteers provided blood, and each donor's sample was split into CD4 and CD8 T cells and then further divided into four differentiation subsets. Roughly 110 ml of peripheral blood was collected from each donor, and PBMC were isolated by Ficoll-Paque PLUS density-gradient centrifugation. Sorted cells were lysed in RLT buffer, after which RNA was extracted using a Qiagen RNeasy kit and stored at -80 degrees C.

The TCR comes from a human donor in good health. Sequenced: naive CD8+ T cells from blood. According to the study, the label for this sample's cell subset or site signals: naive T cells, CD45RA high CD27+. In this chain, TRBV27 is recombined with TRBJ1-1, with 8 central nucleotides matching TRBD1. The CDR3 in this case is CASSFTGTGNTEAFF. The nucleotides read TGTGCCAGCAGTTTTACAGGGACAGGGAACACTGAAGCTTTCTTT.